This TCR beta chain was captured by sequencing in a study of beta chain features in type 1 diabetes. The overall study: What patients shared with healthy donors was a similar profile of age, gender and cell yields.

This clone occurred a few times. Antigen specificity is unknown. Trimming took 2 bases from V and 1 from J; bases not matched to a gene: 2. Germline V CDR1 and CDR2: SEHNR, FQNEAQ (reference sequence). This CDR3 contains 16 residues. Study-level points and caveats: Among all four CD4+ subsets, Type 1 diabetes patients had TCRB CDR3s that were moderately but significantly shorter. Insertions were fewer and deletions more numerous at VDJ junctions in type 1 diabetes patients. TCRB rearrangement may or may not be influenced by HLA type; here this remained unresolved.

Reverse transcription of all isolated RNA meant that expressed TCRB transcripts were sequenced. Generated by immunoSEQ multiplex PCR, the TCRdb table keeps only in-frame clones and is missing some. The table lists 310,000 or so clones, 11% of them singletons. Material: naive CD4+ T cells from blood. The rearrangement uses TRBV7-9 and TRBJ2-1; 10 positions match TRBD2. The TCR sequence derives from a woman in her twenties or thirties in good health. CDR3 in amino acids: CASSLTSGKSYNEQFF. The CDR3 bases are TGTGCCAGCAGCTTAACTAGCGGGAAATCCTACAATGAGCAGTTCTTC.